The 29 T cell receptor beta chains given below trace back to one sample, sequenced in a study of T cells after yellow fever vaccination. TCRdb fed the 5' RACE reads into MiXCR, producing one record per CDR3 protein. The data contain around 46,000 distinct CDR3 sequences, 6.8% of them seen just once; the ten biggest clones take up 15%. Sequenced here: CD8+ T cells not binding an NS4B(214-222) dextramer, sorted from PBMCs, sampled 45 days after the yellow fever booster vaccination. The receptors were sampled from a young man who received the YFV17D yellow fever vaccine.

This clonotype was counted ten times or more. This CDR3 is CASSLDTGWTEAFF. CDR3 nucleotide sequence: TGTGCCAGCAGCTTAGATACAGGGTGGACTGAAGCTTTCTTT. V gene TRBV7-9 combines with J gene TRBJ1-1; weak D call: TRBD1 (6 bases). Trimming shortened V by 1 base and J by 5 bases, and 11 bases separated the two germline ends. The germline V gene has CDR1 SEHNR and CDR2 FQNEAQ (reference sequence). The CDR3 is made up of 14 amino acids.

The sample holds many counts of this clonotype. The chain couples TRBV27 to TRBJ2-1; 8 bases agree with TRBD2. Looked up from germline, CDR1 is MNHEY and CDR2 is SMNVEV (reference sequence). The CDR3 covers 13 residues. The ends lost 2 bases at V and 8 bases at J; junction bases unmatched: 2. The CDR3 spells CASSLSGSDEQFF. The DNA for the CDR3 is TGTGCCAGCAGTTTAAGCGGGAGCGATGAGCAGTTCTTC.

This clonotype was seen repeatedly, ten times or more. This chain joins TRBV6-5 and TRBJ2-7; 9 bases align to TRBD2. The V and J ends lost 5 bases and 4 bases, in that order; junction bases with no gene match: 12. The V gene's germline CDR1 is MNHEY and CDR2 SVGAGI. This CDR3 is 16 amino acids long. CDR3 amino acids: CASSIYSGSIFYEQYF. In nucleotides, the CDR3 is TGTGCCAGCAGTATATATAGCGGGAGCATATTTTACGAGCAGTACTTC.

This rearrangement joins TRBV28 to TRBJ2-3, with 7 bases that match TRBD2. The CDR3 extends over 15 amino acids. Germline CDR1 MDHEN, CDR2 SYDVKM. V shed 8 bases, J shed 5 bases, and the junction held 13 bases outside the gene matches. As DNA, the CDR3 is TGTGCCAGCGGCCCCGGGACCCGCGGGGGAGATACGCAGTATTTT. Its translation: CASGPGTRGGDTQYF. The full variable domain, rest sourced from reference TRBV28 and TRBJ2-3, is DVKVTQSSRYLVKRTGEKVFLECVQDMDHENMFWYRQDPGLGLRLIYFSYDVKMKEKGDIPEGYSVSREKKERFSLILESASTNQTSMYLCASGPGTRGGDTQYFGPGTRLTVL.

This clonotype was observed at least ten times. This sequence joins TRBV6-1 and TRBJ2-6; 7 bases align to TRBD1. This CDR3 has 15 amino acids. After removal of 10 bases from V and 0 bases from J, the junction contained 6 bases not matched to a gene. CDR1 is MNHNS and CDR2 is SASEGT in the germline V gene. CDR3 in amino acids: CATRQGPSGANVLTF. The CDR3 DNA follows: TGTGCCACAAGACAGGGCCCCTCTGGGGCCAACGTCCTGACTTTC.

The rearrangement uses TRBV18 and TRBJ2-5; no definite D call. The CDR3 has 17 amino acids. The V and J ends lost 0 bases and 0 bases respectively, with 14 bases between them. Per the germline V gene, CDR1 is KGHSH and CDR2 is LQKENI. The CDR3, as DNA: TGTGCCAGCTCACCACCGCGGATCGGCCCGTACCAAGAGACCCAGTACTTC. This encodes CASSPPRIGPYQETQYF.

This clonotype occurred many times. The chain recombines TRBV6-5 with TRBJ1-6; no firm D call. CDR3 size: 13 residues. CDR1 and CDR2 (germline): MNHEY, SVGAGI. V was trimmed by 4 bases and J by 13 bases, leaving 14 bases between them. CDR3 protein: CASSSLGVLPLHF. The DNA for the CDR3 is TGTGCCAGCAGTTCCCTAGGAGTGTTGCCCCTCCACTTT.

At least ten counts were recorded for this clonotype. This chain joins TRBV7-2 and TRBJ2-1; D is unclear. The CDR3 is 12 residues long. Trimming shortened V by 5 bases and J by 11 bases, and 13 bases separated the two germline ends. Germline assignment: CDR1 SGHTA and CDR2 FQGNSA. The chain's CDR3 is CASSKWTLQQFF. The CDR3 DNA sequence: TGTGCCAGCAGCAAATGGACCCTACAGCAGTTCTTC.

This clonotype was seen ten or more times. J is TRBJ2-3 and V is TRBV5-1; no definite D call. Germline lookup yields CDR1 SGHRS and CDR2 YFSETQ. V shed 2 bases and J shed 7 bases, with 11 bases lying between them. The length of the CDR3 is 13 residues. CDR3 amino acids: CASSFDPTNTQYF. DNA for the CDR3: TGCGCCAGCAGCTTTGACCCTACCAATACGCAGTATTTT.

The sample holds many counts of this clonotype. The genes are TRBV11-2 and TRBJ2-7; tentative D call: TRBD2 (7 bases). CDR3 length: 16 amino acids. Trimming took off 5 bases at V and 0 bases at J, with 17 bases between the two ends. CDR1 SGHAT and CDR2 FQNNGV come from the germline V gene. The CDR3 is CASSTRGGGSSYEQYF. The CDR3 DNA is TGTGCCAGCAGCACCCGCGGGGGCGGGAGCTCCTACGAGCAGTACTTC.

This clonotype was seen many times. V gene TRBV7-8 combines with J gene TRBJ2-1; maybe TRBD2 (6 bases). CDR1 is SGHVS and CDR2 is FQNEAQ in the germline V gene. V lost 4 bases to trimming and J lost 5 bases, with 12 bases between them. The CDR3 extends over 14 amino acids. This CDR3 reads CASSSSGVHNEQFF. The CDR3 nucleotides are TGTGCCAGCAGCTCGTCGGGAGTCCACAATGAGCAGTTCTTC.

This clonotype has only a few counts. V usage is TRBV2 and J usage is TRBJ2-2; 8 positions agree with TRBD1. The germline gives CDR1 SNHLY, CDR2 FYNNEI. J lost 4 bases, V lost 6 bases, and 10 bases had no gene match. This CDR3 is built from 16 residues. The CDR3 sequence is CASREHRGASTGELFF. The CDR3 nucleotides are TGTGCCAGCAGAGAACACAGGGGGGCAAGCACCGGGGAGCTGTTTTTT. The entire variable domain, with the rest obtained from reference TRBV2 and TRBJ2-2, is as follows: EPEVTQTPSHQVTQMGQEVILRCVPISNHLYFYWYRQILGQKVEFLVSFYNNEISEKSEIFDDQFSVERPDGSNFTLKIRSTKLEDSAMYFCASREHRGASTGELFFGEGSRLTVL.

This clonotype has only a few counts. V is TRBV6-1 and J is TRBJ2-3; no firm D call. The V gene lost 9 bases and the J gene lost 0 bases, with 13 bases spanning the gap. The CDR3 covers 14 residues. Germline V gene data show CDR1 as MNHNS and CDR2 as SASEGT. In DNA, the CDR3 is TGTGCCAGTGGAGAGGTCTCTAGCACAGATACGCAGTATTTT. Protein product: CASGEVSSTDTQYF.

There are many counts of this clonotype. V gene TRBV30 combines with J gene TRBJ2-5; D may be TRBD1 or TRBD2 (5 bases each). CDR1 is GTSNPN, CDR2 SVGIG, per germline (reference sequence). V was trimmed by 5 bases and J by 2 bases, leaving 15 bases between them. CDR3 size: 14 residues. For the CDR3, the DNA is TGTGCCTGGTCCGGGACCCCCTCACAAGAGACCCAGTACTTC. As protein: CAWSGTPSQETQYF.

This clonotype was found many times. The chain couples TRBV4-3 to TRBJ2-5; 13 bases line up with TRBD2. Per the germline V gene, CDR1 is LGHNA and CDR2 is YSLEER. J was trimmed by 7 bases and V by 6 bases; bases with no gene match: 17. This CDR3 is built from 18 residues. This chain's CDR3 is CASRQNPWTSGGDGTQYF. DNA for the CDR3: TGCGCCAGCAGGCAAAATCCATGGACTAGCGGGGGAGATGGGACCCAGTACTTC.

In this sample, this clonotype turned up many times. This chain connects TRBV7-8 to TRBJ2-1; TRBD2 is a possible D gene (6 bases). This CDR3 contains 16 residues. V gave up 2 bases and J gave up 9 bases, with 20 bases separating them. CDR1 is SGHVS and CDR2 is FQNEAQ in the germline V gene. CDR3 region: CASSLSPGGRSSEQFF. The CDR3 DNA reads as TGTGCCAGCAGCTTATCCCCCGGGGGACGCTCTAGTGAGCAGTTCTTC.

Ten or more counts support this clonotype. The gene calls are TRBV28 and TRBJ2-5, with 9 nucleotides matching TRBD1. V was clipped by 5 bases and J by 4 bases; unmatched bases: 17. The CDR3 consists of 18 residues. The germline gives CDR1 MDHEN, CDR2 SYDVKM. CDR3 sequence: CASSLTRPPDRGRETQYF. The CDR3 DNA is TGTGCCAGCAGTCTTACCCGCCCCCCGGACAGGGGACGAGAGACCCAGTACTTC. Drawing the rest from reference TRBV28 and TRBJ2-5, the complete variable domain is DVKVTQSSRYLVKRTGEKVFLECVQDMDHENMFWYRQDPGLGLRLIYFSYDVKMKEKGDIPEGYSVSREKKERFSLILESASTNQTSMYLCASSLTRPPDRGRETQYFGPGTRLLVL.

This clonotype was seen many times. DNA for the CDR3: TGTGCCAGCAGCTTCCAGGGTTTGGACAATGAGCAGTTCTTC. Its protein product is CASSFQGLDNEQFF. The J gene is TRBJ2-1, the V gene TRBV7-9; TRBD1 might be the D (5 bases). The CDR3 sequence is 14 residues long. Germline loops: CDR1 SEHNR, CDR2 FQNEAQ (reference sequence). V gave up 3 bases and J gave up 5 bases, with 11 bases separating them.

The CDR3 reads CASSYGLAVYNEQFF. The CDR3 region has the DNA TGTGCCAGCAGCTATGGACTAGCGGTTTACAATGAGCAGTTCTTC. The chain uses TRBV7-2 and TRBJ2-1; 10 nucleotides match TRBD2. Germline V CDR1 and CDR2: SGHTA, FQGNSA. Trimming cost V 4 bases and J 4 bases; bases outside gene matches: 4. The CDR3 covers 15 residues.

The sample holds many counts of this clonotype. CDR3 nucleotide sequence: TGTGCCAGCAGCGCCGGGACAGGGGTGGTTGGATTTGCGTCTGAAGCTTTCTTT. This sequence encodes CASSAGTGVVGFASEAFF. The chain carries TRBV9 and TRBJ1-1; 10 positions agree with TRBD1. Germline trimming cut 3 bases from V and 6 bases from J; bases unmatched to any gene: 17. Per the germline V gene, CDR1 is SGDLS and CDR2 is YYNGEE. This CDR3 region has 18 residues.

This clonotype was found many times. This chain uses TRBV12-3 or TRBV12-4 with TRBJ1-2; 7 nucleotides line up with TRBD1. J was trimmed by 8 bases and V by 5 bases; bases with no gene match: 5. The CDR3 consists of 12 residues. CDR3 sequence: CASSQDRRGYTF. In DNA, the CDR3 is TGTGCCAGCAGTCAGGACAGGAGAGGCTACACCTTC.

The table lists this clonotype with many counts. The V and J genes are TRBV27 and TRBJ2-3, with 11 bases fitting TRBD2. The V gene end was trimmed by 6 bases and the J gene end by 7 bases; junction bases not matched to a gene: 15. This CDR3 spans 17 amino acids. CDR1 and CDR2 from the germline V gene are MNHEY and SMNVEV (reference sequence). Here the CDR3 reads CASSHFVGTSGFHTQYF. The CDR3 DNA is TGTGCCAGCAGCCACTTTGTCGGGACTAGCGGCTTTCATACGCAGTATTTT.

This clonotype was detected many times. The genes are TRBV5-5 and TRBJ2-5; 8 nucleotides match TRBD1. Germline V gene sequence: CDR1 SGHKS, CDR2 YYEKEE (reference sequence). J was trimmed by 4 bases and V by 0 bases; bases with no gene match: 2. The CDR3 runs 14 residues. CDR3 amino acids: CASSLVDRGETQYF. The CDR3 bases are TGTGCCAGCAGCTTGGTAGACAGGGGAGAGACCCAGTACTTC.

This clonotype appeared many times. The chain combines TRBV4-3 with TRBJ2-2; D unclear. The CDR3 runs 12 residues. Trimming took off 1 base at V and 6 bases at J, with 3 bases between the two ends. Per germline, CDR1 LGHNA and CDR2 YSLEER. CDR3 loop: CASSQGPGELFF. Written as DNA, the CDR3 is TGCGCCAGCAGCCAAGGCCCCGGGGAGCTGTTTTTT.

This clonotype was picked up a small number of times. The V and J genes are TRBV5-4 and TRBJ2-1, with D perhaps matching TRBD1 (5 bases). The length of the CDR3 is 15 residues. Germline V gives CDR1 SGHNT, CDR2 YYREEE (reference sequence). The V and J ends lost 1 base and 5 bases respectively, with 13 bases between them. As DNA, the CDR3 is TGTGCCAGCAGCTTGCCAGGGTTAAACCACAATGAGCAGTTCTTC. It specifies CASSLPGLNHNEQFF.

Many counts were recorded for this clonotype. This chain joins TRBV27 and TRBJ2-7; 9 bases are a match to TRBD2. In germline, CDR1 is MNHEY, CDR2 SMNVEV (reference sequence). J was trimmed by 5 bases and V by 5 bases; bases with no gene match: 4. This CDR3 comprises 13 residues. The CDR3 spells CASSLAGWDEQYF. The CDR3 DNA reads as TGTGCCAGCAGTCTAGCGGGATGGGACGAGCAGTACTTC.

The genes are TRBV9 and TRBJ2-5, with no clear D. CDR3 length equals 13 residues. CDR1 and CDR2 from the germline V gene are SGDLS and YYNGEE. Trimming took 4 bases from V and 5 from J, leaving 12 bases between them. The CDR3 nucleotides are TGTGCCAGCAGCTTGGATCCTCTTGAGACCCAGTACTTC. Translating it yields CASSLDPLETQYF.

This clonotype was recorded at least ten times. CDR3 residues: CASSEPHYEQYF. In nucleotides, the CDR3 is TGCGCCAGCAGTGAGCCCCACTACGAGCAGTACTTC. V and J are TRBV10-2 and TRBJ2-7, with D unclear. The V end lost 2 bases, the J end lost 3 bases, and 5 bases lay between the germline ends. The CDR3 is made up of 12 amino acids. CDR1 and CDR2 (germline): WSHSY, SAAADI.

This clonotype was counted ten times or more. CDR3 sequence (DNA): TGTGCCAGCAGTTACTCGGACGTCCGTGCGGACTACGAGCAGTACTTC. It is translated as CASSYSDVRADYEQYF. The chain combines TRBV6-5 with TRBJ2-7; D not certain. The length of the CDR3 is 16 residues. The germline gives CDR1 MNHEY, CDR2 SVGAGI. V lost 0 bases, J lost 3 bases, and 15 bases lay in between.